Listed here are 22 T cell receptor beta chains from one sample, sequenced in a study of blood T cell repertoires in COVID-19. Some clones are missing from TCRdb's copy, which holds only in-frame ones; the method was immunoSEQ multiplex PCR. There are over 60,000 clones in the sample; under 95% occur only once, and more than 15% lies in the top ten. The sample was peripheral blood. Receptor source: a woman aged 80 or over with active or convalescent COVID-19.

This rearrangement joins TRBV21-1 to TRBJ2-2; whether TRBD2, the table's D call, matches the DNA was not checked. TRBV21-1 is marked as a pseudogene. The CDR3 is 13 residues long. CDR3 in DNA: TGTGCCAGCACCCGGGGGGGATCCGGGGAGCTGTTTTTT. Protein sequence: CASTRGGSGELFF.

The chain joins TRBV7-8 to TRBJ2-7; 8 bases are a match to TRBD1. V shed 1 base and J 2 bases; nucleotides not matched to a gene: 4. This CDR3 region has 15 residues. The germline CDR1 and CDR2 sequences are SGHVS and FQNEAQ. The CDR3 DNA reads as TGTGCCAGCAGCTTAGGATGGACAGGGCCCTACGAGCAGTACTTC. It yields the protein CASSLGWTGPYEQYF.

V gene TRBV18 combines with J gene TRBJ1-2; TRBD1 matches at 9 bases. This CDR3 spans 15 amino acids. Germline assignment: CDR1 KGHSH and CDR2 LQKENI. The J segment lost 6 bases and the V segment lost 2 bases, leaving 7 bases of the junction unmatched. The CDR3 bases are TGTGCCAGCTCACCAATCGACAGGGGGGTCGATGGCTACACCTTC. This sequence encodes CASSPIDRGVDGYTF.

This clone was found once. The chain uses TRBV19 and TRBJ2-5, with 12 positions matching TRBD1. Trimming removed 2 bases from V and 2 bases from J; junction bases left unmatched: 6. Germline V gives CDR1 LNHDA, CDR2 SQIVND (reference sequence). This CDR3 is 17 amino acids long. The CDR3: CASSIFGDRGQQETQYF. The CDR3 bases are TGTGCCAGTAGTATATTTGGGGACAGGGGGCAACAAGAGACCCAGTACTTC.

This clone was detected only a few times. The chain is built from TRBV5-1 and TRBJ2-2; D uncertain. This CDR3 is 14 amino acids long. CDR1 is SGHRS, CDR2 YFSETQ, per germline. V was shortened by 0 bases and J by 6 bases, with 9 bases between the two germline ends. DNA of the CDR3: TGCGCCAGCAGCTTGGATTCCGCGTCCGGGGAGCTGTTTTTT. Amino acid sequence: CASSLDSASGELFF.

In nucleotides, the CDR3 is TGTGCCAGCAGCCAAGATCCCAGGGTGTGGAATTCACCCCTCCACTTT. Amino acids: CASSQDPRVWNSPLHF. This chain joins TRBV4-2 and TRBJ1-6; weak D call: TRBD1 (5 bases). CDR1 is LGHNA and CDR2 is YNFKEQ in the germline V gene. The CDR3 runs 16 residues. Trimming cost V 0 bases and J 7 bases, with 13 bases left between them.

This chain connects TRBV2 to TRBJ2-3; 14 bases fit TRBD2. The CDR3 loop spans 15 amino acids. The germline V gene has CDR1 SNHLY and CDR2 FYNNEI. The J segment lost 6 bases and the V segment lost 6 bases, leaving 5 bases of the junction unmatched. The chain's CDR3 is CASRPTSGGADTQYF. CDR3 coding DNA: TGTGCCAGCAGACCGACTAGCGGGGGGGCCGATACGCAGTATTTT. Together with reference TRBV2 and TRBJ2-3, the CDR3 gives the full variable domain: EPEVTQTPSHQVTQMGQEVILRCVPISNHLYFYWYRQILGQKVEFLVSFYNNEISEKSEIFDDQFSVERPDGSNFTLKIRSTKLEDSAMYFCASRPTSGGADTQYFGPGTRLTVL.

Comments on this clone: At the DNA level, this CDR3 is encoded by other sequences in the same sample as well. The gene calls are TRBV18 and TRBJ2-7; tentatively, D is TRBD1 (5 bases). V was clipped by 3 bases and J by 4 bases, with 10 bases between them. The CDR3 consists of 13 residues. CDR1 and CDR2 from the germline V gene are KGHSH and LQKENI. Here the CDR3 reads CASSPQGGYEQYF. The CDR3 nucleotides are TGTGCCAGCTCACCGCAGGGTGGTTACGAGCAGTACTTC.

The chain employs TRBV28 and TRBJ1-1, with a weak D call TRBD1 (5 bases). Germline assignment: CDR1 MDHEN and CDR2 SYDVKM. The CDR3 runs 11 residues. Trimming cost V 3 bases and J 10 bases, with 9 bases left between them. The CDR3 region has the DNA TGTGCCAGCAGTTTGGGCGGGGGAGCTTTCTTT. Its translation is CASSLGGGAFF.

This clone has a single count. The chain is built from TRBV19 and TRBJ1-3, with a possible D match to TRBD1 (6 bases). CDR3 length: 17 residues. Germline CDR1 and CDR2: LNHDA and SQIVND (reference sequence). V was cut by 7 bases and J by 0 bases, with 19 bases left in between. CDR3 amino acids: CASTPWGQTSSGNTIYF. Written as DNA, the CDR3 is TGTGCCAGTACCCCGTGGGGGCAGACGAGCTCTGGAAACACCATATATTTT.

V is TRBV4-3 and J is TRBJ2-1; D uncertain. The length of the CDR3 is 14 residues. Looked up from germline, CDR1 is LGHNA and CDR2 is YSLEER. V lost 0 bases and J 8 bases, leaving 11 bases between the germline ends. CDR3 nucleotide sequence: TGCGCCAGCAGCCAAGATACGTCCAGTGATGAGCAGTTCTTC. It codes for CASSQDTSSDEQFF.

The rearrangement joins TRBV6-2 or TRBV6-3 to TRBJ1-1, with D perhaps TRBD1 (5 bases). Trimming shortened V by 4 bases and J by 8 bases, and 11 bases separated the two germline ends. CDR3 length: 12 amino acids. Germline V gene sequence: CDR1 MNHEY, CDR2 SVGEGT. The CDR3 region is CASSFQGAEAFF. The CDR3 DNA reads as TGTGCCAGCAGTTTCCAAGGGGCGGAAGCTTTCTTT.

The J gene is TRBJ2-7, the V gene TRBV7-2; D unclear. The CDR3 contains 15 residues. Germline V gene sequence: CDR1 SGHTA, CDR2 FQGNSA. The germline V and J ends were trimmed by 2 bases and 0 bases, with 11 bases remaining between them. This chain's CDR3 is CASSLYVTSSYEQYF. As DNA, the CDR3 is TGTGCCAGCAGCTTATATGTGACAAGCTCCTACGAGCAGTACTTC. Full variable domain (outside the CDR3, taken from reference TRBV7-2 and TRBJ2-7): GAGVSQSPSNKVTEKGKDVELRCDPISGHTALYWYRQSLGQGLEFLIYFQGNSAPDKSGLPSDRFSAERTGGSVSTLTIQRTQQEDSAVYLCASSLYVTSSYEQYFGPGTRLTVT.

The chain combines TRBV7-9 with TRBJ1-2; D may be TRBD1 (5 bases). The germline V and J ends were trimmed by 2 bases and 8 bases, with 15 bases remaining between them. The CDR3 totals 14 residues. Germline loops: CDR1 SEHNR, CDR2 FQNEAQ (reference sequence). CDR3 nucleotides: TGTGCCAGCAGCTTAACCCTAGGGGATCAAGGCTACACCTTC. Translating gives CASSLTLGDQGYTF.

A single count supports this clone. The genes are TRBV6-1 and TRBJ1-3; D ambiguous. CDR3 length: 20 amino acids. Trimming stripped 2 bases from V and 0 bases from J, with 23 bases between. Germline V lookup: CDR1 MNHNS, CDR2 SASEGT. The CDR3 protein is CASSEKRVVGTSDSGNTIYF. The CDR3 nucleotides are TGTGCCAGCAGTGAAAAGAGGGTAGTTGGTACCTCTGACTCTGGAAACACCATATATTTT.

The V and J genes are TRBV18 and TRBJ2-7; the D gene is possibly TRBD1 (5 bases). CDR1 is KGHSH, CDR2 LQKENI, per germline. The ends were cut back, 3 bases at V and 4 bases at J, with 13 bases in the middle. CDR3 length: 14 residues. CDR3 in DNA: TGTGCCAGCTCACCTGGTCAGGGCCCGTACGAGCAGTACTTC. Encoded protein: CASSPGQGPYEQYF.

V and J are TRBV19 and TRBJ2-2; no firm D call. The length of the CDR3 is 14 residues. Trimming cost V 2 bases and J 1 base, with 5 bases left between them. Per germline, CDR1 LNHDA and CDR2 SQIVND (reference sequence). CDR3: CASSIHRNTGELFF. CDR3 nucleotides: TGTGCCAGTAGTATACACAGGAACACCGGGGAGCTGTTTTTT.

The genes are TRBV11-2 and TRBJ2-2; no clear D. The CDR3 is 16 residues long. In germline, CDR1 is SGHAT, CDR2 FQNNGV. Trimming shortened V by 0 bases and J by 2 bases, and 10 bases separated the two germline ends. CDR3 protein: CASSLDRNRNTGELFF. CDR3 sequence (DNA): TGTGCCAGCAGCTTAGATCGAAACAGAAACACCGGGGAGCTGTTTTTT.

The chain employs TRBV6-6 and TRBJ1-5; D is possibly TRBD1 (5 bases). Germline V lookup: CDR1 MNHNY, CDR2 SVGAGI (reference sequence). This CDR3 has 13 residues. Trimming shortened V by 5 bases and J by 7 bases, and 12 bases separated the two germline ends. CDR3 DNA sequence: TGTGCCAGCAGTGATCGGGACTCCCAGCCCCAGCATTTT. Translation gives CASSDRDSQPQHF.

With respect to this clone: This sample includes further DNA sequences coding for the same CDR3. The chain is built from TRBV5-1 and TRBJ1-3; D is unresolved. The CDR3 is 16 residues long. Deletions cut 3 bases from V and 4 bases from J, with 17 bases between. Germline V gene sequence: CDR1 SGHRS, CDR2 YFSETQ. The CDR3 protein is CASSSSFGEAGNTIYF. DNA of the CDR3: TGCGCCAGCAGCTCCTCATTCGGGGAGGCGGGAAACACCATATATTTT.

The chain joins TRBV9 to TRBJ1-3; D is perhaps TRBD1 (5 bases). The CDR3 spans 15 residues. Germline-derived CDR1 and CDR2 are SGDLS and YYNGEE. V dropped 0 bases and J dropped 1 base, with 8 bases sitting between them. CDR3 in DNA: TGTGCCAGCAGCGTAGAAGGGGCGTCTGGAAACACCATATATTTT. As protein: CASSVEGASGNTIYF.

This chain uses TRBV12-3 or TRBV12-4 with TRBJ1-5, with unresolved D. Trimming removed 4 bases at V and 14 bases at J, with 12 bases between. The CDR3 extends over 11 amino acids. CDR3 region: CASSSGREKHF. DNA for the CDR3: TGTGCCAGCAGTTCCGGACGGGAAAAGCATTTT.